A selection of T cell receptor beta chains follows, all from one sample in a study of neurological immune-mediated disorders. TCRdb reprocessed the 5' RACE reads with MiXCR, giving one entry per CDR3 protein. The sample records 87,000 or so distinct CDR3 sequences, 3.5% being singletons. What was sequenced was PBMCs. All receptors derive from a woman between 18 and 30 years old with multiple sclerosis. Both conserved end residues are part of each CDR3. A D gene is named only where the DNA matches it firmly. Size tells how often a clone was seen (once, few, many) or the class of an expanded clone, and some rows leave it out.

J	V	D	size	DNA	CDR3
TRBJ1-2	TRBV29-1	.	few	TGCAGCGTTGGCGACACCTTGCGAACTGGCTACACCTTC	CSVGDTLRTGYTF
TRBJ1-2	TRBV6-5	TRBD1	many	TGTGCCAGCAGTGCTGTCCACAGGGGTGTCGATGGCTACACCTTC	CASSAVHRGVDGYTF
TRBJ1-2	TRBV20-1	TRBD1	many	TGCAGTGCTAGACCACAGGGGGATGGCTACACCTTC	CSARPQGDGYTF
TRBJ1-3	TRBV10-2	TRBD1	few	TGCGCCAGCCGGGACAGGGGATCTTACTCTGGAAACACCATATATTTT	CASRDRGSYSGNTIYF
TRBJ2-5	TRBV7-2	.	.	TGTGCCAGCAGCTTAGGTGCGGCAGCTCTGTACTTC	CASSLGAAALYF
TRBJ1-2	TRBV6-5	TRBD1	many	TGTGCCAGCAGTTACTCGACAGGGGGCGCCTCCTATGGCTACACCTTC	CASSYSTGGASYGYTF
TRBJ1-3	TRBV3-1	TRBD1	many	TGTGCCAGCAGCCAAGGTGTAGAGGGGGCCTCTGGAAACACCATATATTTT	CASSQGVEGASGNTIYF
TRBJ1-5	TRBV2	.	many	TGTGCCAGCAGTGAAGTCGGGTCAGATCAGCCCCAGCATTTT	CASSEVGSDQPQHF
TRBJ2-7	TRBV5-6	.	many	TGTGCCAGCAGCTTGGACGGTGGGCTGGGCTCCTACGAGCAGTACTTC	CASSLDGGLGSYEQYF
TRBJ2-7	TRBV11-2	.	many	TGTGCCAGCAGCTGGGCTCTCAACTACGAGCAGTACTTC	CASSWALNYEQYF
TRBJ1-5	TRBV7-2	.	many	TGTGCCAGCAGCTTAGCGGTTTATAGCAATCAGCCCCAGCATTTT	CASSLAVYSNQPQHF